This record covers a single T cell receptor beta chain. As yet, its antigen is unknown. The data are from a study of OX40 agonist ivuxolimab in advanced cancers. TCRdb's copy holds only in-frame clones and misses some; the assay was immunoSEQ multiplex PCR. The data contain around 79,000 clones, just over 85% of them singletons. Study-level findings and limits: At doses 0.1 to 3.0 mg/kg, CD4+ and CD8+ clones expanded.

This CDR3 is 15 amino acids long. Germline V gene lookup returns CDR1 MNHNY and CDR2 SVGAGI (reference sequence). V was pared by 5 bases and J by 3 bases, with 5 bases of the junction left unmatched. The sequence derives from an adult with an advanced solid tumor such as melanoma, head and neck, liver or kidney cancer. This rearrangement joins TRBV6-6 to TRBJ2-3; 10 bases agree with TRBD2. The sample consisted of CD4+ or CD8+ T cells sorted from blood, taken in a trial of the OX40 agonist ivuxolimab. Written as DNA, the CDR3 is TGTGCCAGCAGTGCTAGCGGGAGAGAGACAGATACGCAGTATTTT. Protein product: CASSASGRETDTQYF.